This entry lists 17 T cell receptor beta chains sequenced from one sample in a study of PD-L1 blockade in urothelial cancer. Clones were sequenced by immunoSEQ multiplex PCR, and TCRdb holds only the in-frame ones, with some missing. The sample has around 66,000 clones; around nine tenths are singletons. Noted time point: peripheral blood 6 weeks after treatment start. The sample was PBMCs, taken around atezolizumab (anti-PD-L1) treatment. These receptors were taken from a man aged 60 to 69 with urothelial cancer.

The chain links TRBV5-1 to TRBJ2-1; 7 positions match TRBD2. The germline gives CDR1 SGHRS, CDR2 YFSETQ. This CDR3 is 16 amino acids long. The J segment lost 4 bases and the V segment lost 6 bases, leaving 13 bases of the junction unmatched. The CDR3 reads CASTPGGGTNYNEQFF. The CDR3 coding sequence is TGCGCCAGCACCCCTGGCGGGGGAACCAATTACAATGAGCAGTTCTTC.

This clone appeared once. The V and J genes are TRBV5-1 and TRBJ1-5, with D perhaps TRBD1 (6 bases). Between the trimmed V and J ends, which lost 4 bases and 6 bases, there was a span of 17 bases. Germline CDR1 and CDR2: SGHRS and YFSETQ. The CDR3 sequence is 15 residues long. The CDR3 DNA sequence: TGCGCCAGCAGCCTGGCCCCAGGGGTGGGTCAGCCCCAGCATTTT. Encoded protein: CASSLAPGVGQPQHF.

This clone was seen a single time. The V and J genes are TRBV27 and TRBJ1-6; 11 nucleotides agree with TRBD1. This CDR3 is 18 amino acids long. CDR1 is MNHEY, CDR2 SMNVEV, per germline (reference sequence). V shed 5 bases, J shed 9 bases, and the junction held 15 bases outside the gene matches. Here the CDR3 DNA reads TGTGCCAGCAGTCTCTACCTCGGACAGGGGGCCAGAGGTTCACCCCTCCACTTT. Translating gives CASSLYLGQGARGSPLHF.

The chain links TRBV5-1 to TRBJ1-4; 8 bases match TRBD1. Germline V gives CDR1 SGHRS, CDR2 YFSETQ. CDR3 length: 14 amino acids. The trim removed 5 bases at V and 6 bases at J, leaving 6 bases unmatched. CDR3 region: CASSLTGGDEKLFF. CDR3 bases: TGCGCCAGCAGTCTTACAGGGGGAGATGAAAAACTGTTTTTT. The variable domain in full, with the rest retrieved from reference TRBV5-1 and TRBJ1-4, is KAGVTQTPRYLIKTRGQQVTLSCSPISGHRSVSWYQQTPGQGLQFLFEYFSETQRNKGNFPGRFSGRQFSNSRSEMNVSTLELGDSALYLCASSLTGGDEKLFFGSGTQLSVL.

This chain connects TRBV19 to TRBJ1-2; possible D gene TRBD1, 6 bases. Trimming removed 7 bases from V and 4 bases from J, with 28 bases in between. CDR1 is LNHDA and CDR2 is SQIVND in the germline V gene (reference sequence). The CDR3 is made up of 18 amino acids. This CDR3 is CASTRSRGETLLGYGYTF. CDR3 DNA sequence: TGTGCCAGTACCCGGAGCAGGGGCGAGACTCTGTTAGGCTATGGCTACACCTTC.

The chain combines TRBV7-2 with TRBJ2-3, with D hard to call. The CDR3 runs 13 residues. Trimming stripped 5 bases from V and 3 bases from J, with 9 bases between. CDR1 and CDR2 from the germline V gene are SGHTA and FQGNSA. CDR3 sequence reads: CASSGRKTDTQYF. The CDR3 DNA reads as TGTGCCAGCAGCGGCAGAAAGACAGATACGCAGTATTTT.

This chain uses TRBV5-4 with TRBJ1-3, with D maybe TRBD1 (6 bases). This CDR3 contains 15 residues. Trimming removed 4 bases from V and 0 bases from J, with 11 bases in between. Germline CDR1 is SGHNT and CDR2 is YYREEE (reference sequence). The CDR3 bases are TGTGCCAGCAGCACGGACAGCCTCTCTGGAAACACCATATATTTT. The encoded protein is CASSTDSLSGNTIYF.

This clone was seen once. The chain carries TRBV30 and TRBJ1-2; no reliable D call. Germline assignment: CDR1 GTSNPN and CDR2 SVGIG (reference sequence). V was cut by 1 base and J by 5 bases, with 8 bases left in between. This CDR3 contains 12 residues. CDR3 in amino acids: CAWSDGDYGYTF. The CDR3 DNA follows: TGTGCCTGGAGTGACGGGGATTATGGCTACACCTTC.

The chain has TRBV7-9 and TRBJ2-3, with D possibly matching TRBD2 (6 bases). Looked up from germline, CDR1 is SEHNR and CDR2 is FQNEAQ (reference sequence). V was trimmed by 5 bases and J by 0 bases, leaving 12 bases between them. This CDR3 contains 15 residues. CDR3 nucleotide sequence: TGTGCCAGCAGCCCCAGACTAGTCAGCACAGATACGCAGTATTTT. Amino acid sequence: CASSPRLVSTDTQYF. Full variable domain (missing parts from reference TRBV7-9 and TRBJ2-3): DTGVSQNPRHKITKRGQNVTFRCDPISEHNRLYWYRQTLGQGPEFLTYFQNEAQLEKSRLLSDRFSAERPKGSFSTLEIQRTEQGDSAMYLCASSPRLVSTDTQYFGPGTRLTVL.

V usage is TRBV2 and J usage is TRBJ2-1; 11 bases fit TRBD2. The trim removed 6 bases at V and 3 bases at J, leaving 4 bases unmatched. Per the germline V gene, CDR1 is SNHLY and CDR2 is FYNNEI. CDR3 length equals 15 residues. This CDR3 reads CASRRLAGGYNEQFF. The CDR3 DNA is TGTGCCAGCAGGCGGCTAGCGGGGGGCTACAATGAGCAGTTCTTC.

CDR3 sequence: CSVGGVAGQTYNEQFF. For the CDR3, the DNA is TGCAGCGTTGGTGGGGTAGCGGGGCAGACTTACAATGAGCAGTTCTTC. The V and J genes are TRBV29-1 and TRBJ2-1; 8 bases match TRBD2. CDR1 SQVTM and CDR2 ANQGSEA come from the germline V gene. V lost 4 bases to trimming and J lost 4 bases; unmatched junction nucleotides: 12. The CDR3 is made up of 16 amino acids.

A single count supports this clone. CDR3: CASSLRDSLMNTEAFF. CDR3 sequence (DNA): TGTGCCAGCAGCTTGAGGGACAGCCTCATGAACACTGAAGCTTTCTTT. V and J are TRBV7-2 and TRBJ1-1, with 7 bases matching TRBD1. The CDR3 is made up of 16 amino acids. Losses at the gene ends were 3 bases for V and 0 bases for J; bases not matched to a gene: 7. CDR1 is SGHTA and CDR2 is FQGNSA in the germline V gene.

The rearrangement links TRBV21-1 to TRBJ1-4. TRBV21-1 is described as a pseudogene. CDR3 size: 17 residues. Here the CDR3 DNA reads TGTGCCAGCAGCAAGAATGTAAATTGGGGAGGAGGCGAAAAACTGTTTTTT. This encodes CASSKNVNWGGGEKLFF.

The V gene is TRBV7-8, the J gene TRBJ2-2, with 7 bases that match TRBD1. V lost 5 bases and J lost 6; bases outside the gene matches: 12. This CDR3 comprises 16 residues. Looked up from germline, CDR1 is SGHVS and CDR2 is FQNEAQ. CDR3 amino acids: CASSGYRGGRAGELFF. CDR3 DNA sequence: TGTGCCAGCAGCGGTTACAGGGGCGGACGGGCCGGGGAGCTGTTTTTT.

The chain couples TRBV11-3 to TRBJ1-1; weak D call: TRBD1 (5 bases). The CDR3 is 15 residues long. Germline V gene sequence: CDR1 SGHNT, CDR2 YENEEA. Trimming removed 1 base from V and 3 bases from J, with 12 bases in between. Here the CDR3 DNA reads TGTGCCAGCAGCTTAGGTACAGGCCCACACACTGAAGCTTTCTTT. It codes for CASSLGTGPHTEAFF.

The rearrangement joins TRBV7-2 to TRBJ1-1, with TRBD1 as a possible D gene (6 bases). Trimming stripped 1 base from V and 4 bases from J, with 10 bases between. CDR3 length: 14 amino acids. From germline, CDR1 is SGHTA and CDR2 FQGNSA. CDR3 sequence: CASSLVQGGTEAFF. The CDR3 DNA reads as TGTGCCAGCAGCTTAGTACAGGGTGGCACTGAAGCTTTCTTT.

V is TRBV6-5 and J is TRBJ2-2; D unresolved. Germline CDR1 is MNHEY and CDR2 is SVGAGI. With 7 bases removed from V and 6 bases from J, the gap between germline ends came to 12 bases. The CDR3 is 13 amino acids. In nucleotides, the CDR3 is TGTGCCAGCACCCGAGGCGTGTCCGGGGAGCTGTTTTTT. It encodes CASTRGVSGELFF.